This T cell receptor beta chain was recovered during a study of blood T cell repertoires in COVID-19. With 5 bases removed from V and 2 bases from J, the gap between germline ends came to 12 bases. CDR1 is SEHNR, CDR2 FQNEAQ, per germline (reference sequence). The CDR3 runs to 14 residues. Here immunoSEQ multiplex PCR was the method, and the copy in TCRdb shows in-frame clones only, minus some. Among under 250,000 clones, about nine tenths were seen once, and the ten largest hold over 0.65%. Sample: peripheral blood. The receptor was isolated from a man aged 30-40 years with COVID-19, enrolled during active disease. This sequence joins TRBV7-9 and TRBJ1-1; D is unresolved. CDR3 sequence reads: CASSAPDFNTEAFF. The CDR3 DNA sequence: TGTGCCAGCAGCGCCCCAGACTTTAACACTGAAGCTTTCTTT.